The 30 T cell receptor beta chains in this list originate from one sample, sequenced in a study of T cells after yellow fever vaccination. TCRdb re-analysed the 5' RACE reads in MiXCR, keeping a single row per CDR3 protein. The sample includes 200,000 to 250,000 distinct CDR3 sequences, 6.9% seen only once; the top ten take 0.85%. The material sequenced was CD4+ T cells sorted from PBMCs, taken 15 days after the yellow fever booster vaccination. The receptors were gathered from a man aged 25 to 40 who received the YFV17D yellow fever vaccine.

The chain joins TRBV5-5 to TRBJ2-4, with D uncertain. V was clipped by 5 bases and J by 5 bases, with 23 bases between them. CDR3 size: 17 residues. The germline CDR1 and CDR2 sequences are SGHKS and YYEKEE (reference sequence). DNA of the CDR3: TGTGCCAGCAGTCCCCTAACACGGCGTGGGGTCCAAAACATTCAGTACTTC. This codes for CASSPLTRRGVQNIQYF. The whole variable domain, remainder taken from reference TRBV5-5 and TRBJ2-4, is DAGVTQSPTHLIKTRGQQVTLRCSPISGHKSVSWYQQVLGQGPQFIFQYYEKEERGRGNFPDRFSARQFPNYSSELNVNALLLGDSALYLCASSPLTRRGVQNIQYFGAGTRLSVL.

The V call is TRBV24-1, the J call TRBJ2-1; 8 positions agree with TRBD1. The CDR3 runs 15 residues. Germline CDR1 is KGHDR and CDR2 is SFDVKD. Losses at the gene ends were 5 bases for V and 5 bases for J; bases not matched to a gene: 7. The CDR3 sequence is CATSALGQGDNEQFF. The CDR3 nucleotides read TGTGCCACCAGTGCCCTAGGACAGGGAGACAATGAGCAGTTCTTC.

There are a few counts of this clonotype. The chain has TRBV10-3 and TRBJ2-7; D possibly matches TRBD1 or TRBD2 (5 bases each). The germline V gene has CDR1 ENHRY and CDR2 SYGVKD. V lost 4 bases and J lost 3, with 13 bases in between. The CDR3 totals 14 residues. Here the CDR3 DNA reads TGTGCCATCAGTGGGACCGGGGCCAGCTACGAGCAGTACTTC. Its translation: CAISGTGASYEQYF.

Many counts were recorded for this clonotype. The chain couples TRBV7-9 to TRBJ2-7; 7 nucleotides agree with TRBD2. The V and J ends lost 1 base and 0 bases, in that order; junction bases with no gene match: 3. The CDR3 has 15 amino acids. Germline CDR1 reads SEHNR; CDR2 reads FQNEAQ (reference sequence). The CDR3 DNA follows: TGTGCCAGCAGCTTAGACGGCGGGAGCTCCTACGAGCAGTACTTC. Encoded protein: CASSLDGGSSYEQYF.

The gene calls are TRBV20-1 and TRBJ2-7, with D hard to call. CDR3 length: 12 residues. The V end was cut by 3 bases, the J end by 1 base, with 7 bases between. Germline CDR1 and CDR2: DFQATT and SNEGSKA (reference sequence). The CDR3 DNA sequence: TGCAGTGCTAGCGGTAAATCCTACGAGCAGTACTTC. It codes for CSASGKSYEQYF.

This clonotype has just a few counts. This chain links TRBV29-1 with TRBJ2-7; D remains ambiguous. V lost 5 bases and J lost 0, with 14 bases in between. The CDR3 is 14 amino acids. Germline CDR1 SQVTM, CDR2 ANQGSEA. Here the CDR3 DNA reads TGCAGCGTTCTGGAGAATGTGGGCTCCTACGAGCAGTACTTC. Translated, it gives CSVLENVGSYEQYF.

The chain is built from TRBV20-1 and TRBJ1-1; D unresolved. CDR3 length: 13 residues. V gave up 2 bases and J gave up 10 bases, with 17 bases separating them. Germline lookup yields CDR1 DFQATT and CDR2 SNEGSKA (reference sequence). In DNA, the CDR3 is TGCAGTGCTAGAACGCGCCGCGAAGCCCGAGCTTTCTTT. Residues: CSARTRREARAFF.

The chain links TRBV6-2 or TRBV6-3 to TRBJ1-2; the D gene is possibly TRBD1 (6 bases). Trimming left V 5 bases short and J 3 bases short, with 19 bases between. The CDR3 contains 16 residues. The V gene's germline CDR1 is MNHEY and CDR2 SVGEGT. CDR3 region: CASSKLTGGFYYGYTF. As DNA, the CDR3 is TGTGCCAGCAGTAAACTGACAGGAGGCTTTTACTATGGCTACACCTTC.

The table lists this clonotype with a few counts. This chain connects TRBV20-1 to TRBJ2-7; a weak D match, TRBD2 (6 bases). Germline CDR1 DFQATT, CDR2 SNEGSKA (reference sequence). V was clipped by 8 bases and J by 0 bases, with 14 bases between them. The CDR3 has 13 amino acids. The CDR3 reads CSCRSGPSYEQYF. The CDR3 bases are TGCAGTTGCCGGAGCGGGCCCTCCTACGAGCAGTACTTC.

This clonotype has ten or more counts. This rearrangement joins TRBV12-3 or TRBV12-4 to TRBJ2-5; 7 bases fit TRBD1. The CDR3 consists of 12 residues. V dropped 8 bases and J dropped 4; count of bases not matched to a gene: 4. Here the CDR3 reads CASSTGLETQYF. CDR3 in DNA: TGTGCCAGCTCGACAGGGCTAGAGACCCAGTACTTC.

The table lists this clonotype with a few counts. V and J are TRBV5-1 and TRBJ2-1; 8 nucleotides line up with TRBD2. V was pared by 1 base and J by 9 bases, with 15 bases of the junction left unmatched. CDR3 length equals 17 residues. Germline CDR1 reads SGHRS; CDR2 reads YFSETQ. The CDR3 region has the DNA TGCGCCAGCAGCTTGAATGGAGTGGGGACTAGGTATAGTGAGCAGTTCTTC. Its protein product is CASSLNGVGTRYSEQFF.

This clonotype was observed a few times. The gene calls are TRBV18 and TRBJ1-5; no clear D. The V gene lost 2 bases and the J gene lost 0 bases, with 8 bases spanning the gap. Germline V gives CDR1 KGHSH, CDR2 LQKENI. There are 15 residues in the CDR3. This chain's CDR3 is CASSPGSDSNQPQHF. The CDR3 nucleotides are TGTGCCAGCTCACCAGGATCAGATAGCAATCAGCCCCAGCATTTT.

This clonotype was picked up a small number of times. CDR3 in amino acids: CASSLVAGHNQPQHF. The CDR3 nucleotides read TGTGCCAGCAGCTTAGTAGCTGGCCATAATCAGCCCCAGCATTTT. This rearrangement joins TRBV7-2 to TRBJ1-5; D gene uncertain. The CDR3 covers 15 residues. Germline V gene data show CDR1 as SGHTA and CDR2 as FQGNSA. Trimming removed 1 base from V and 4 bases from J, with 11 bases in between.

This clonotype was observed a few times. V is TRBV5-8 and J is TRBJ2-1; 10 positions agree with TRBD2. With V trimmed by 4 bases and J by 1 base, 2 bases remained unmatched. The CDR3 consists of 15 residues. Germline CDR1 reads SGHTS; CDR2 reads YDEGEE. The CDR3 region is CASSTSGDSYNEQFF. In DNA, the CDR3 is TGTGCCAGCAGCACTAGCGGGGATTCCTACAATGAGCAGTTCTTC. The whole variable domain, filled in from reference TRBV5-8 and TRBJ2-1, reads EAGVTQSPTHLIKTRGQQATLRCSPISGHTSVYWYQQALGLGLQFLLWYDEGEERNRGNFPPRFSGRQFPNYSSELNVNALELEDSALYLCASSTSGDSYNEQFFGPGTRLTVL.

This clonotype was detected many times. The J gene is TRBJ2-7, the V gene TRBV6-1; a possible D gene is TRBD1 (5 bases). This CDR3 region has 14 residues. From germline, CDR1 is MNHNS and CDR2 SASEGT. V was pared by 6 bases and J by 4 bases, with 16 bases between. The CDR3 region has the DNA TGTGCCAGCAGCACAACCCCGCAGGGTTACGAGCAGTACTTC. The encoded protein is CASSTTPQGYEQYF.

This clonotype was seen more than once but under ten times. The chain joins TRBV5-5 to TRBJ2-7; perhaps TRBD1 as D (6 bases). The CDR3 length is 14 residues. From germline, CDR1 is SGHKS and CDR2 YYEKEE (reference sequence). V shed 3 bases and J shed 3 bases, with 13 bases lying between them. CDR3 DNA: TGTGCCAGCAGCTCCGGCGGACAGCTCTACGAGCAGTACTTC. Amino acids: CASSSGGQLYEQYF.

The V and J genes are TRBV10-3 and TRBJ2-7; 9 bases align to TRBD1. Germline lookup yields CDR1 ENHRY and CDR2 SYGVKD. The CDR3 is 14 residues long. The V segment lost 11 bases and the J segment 3 bases; nucleotides outside the gene matches: 11. As DNA, the CDR3 is TGTGCCGCCACGGGCACAGGGGGCTTCTACGAGCAGTACTTC. It specifies CAATGTGGFYEQYF.

In this sample, this clonotype turned up a few times. CDR3 protein: CASSDYRDSLYEQYF. The CDR3 bases are TGTGCCAGCAGCGACTATCGGGACAGCCTATACGAGCAGTACTTC. The J gene is TRBJ2-7, the V gene TRBV12-3 or TRBV12-4, with 7 bases lining up with TRBD1. The trim removed 6 bases at V and 4 bases at J, leaving 12 bases unmatched. The CDR3 runs to 15 residues.

This clonotype was seen only a few times. The chain links TRBV10-3 to TRBJ2-1; 14 bases agree with TRBD2. The CDR3 covers 16 residues. Germline trimming cut 3 bases from V and 10 bases from J; bases unmatched to any gene: 8. Germline CDR1 ENHRY, CDR2 SYGVKD. This CDR3 reads CAISDQGLAGGVEQFF. The CDR3 region has the DNA TGTGCCATCAGTGACCAAGGACTAGCGGGAGGTGTGGAGCAGTTCTTC.

This clonotype was seen repeatedly, ten times or more. CDR3: CSASLLAGTDTQYF. The CDR3 nucleotides read TGCAGTGCCAGTTTACTAGCGGGGACAGATACGCAGTATTTT. The V gene is TRBV20-1, the J gene TRBJ2-3; 10 bases are a match to TRBD2. Per germline, CDR1 DFQATT and CDR2 SNEGSKA (reference sequence). Trimming took 6 bases from V and 3 from J; bases not matched to a gene: 6. The CDR3 covers 14 residues.

At least ten counts were recorded for this clonotype. The chain is built from TRBV7-9 and TRBJ1-3; D is undetermined. CDR3 length equals 14 residues. Trimming took 3 bases from V and 2 from J, leaving 8 bases between them. Germline CDR1 is SEHNR and CDR2 is FQNEAQ (reference sequence). The CDR3 DNA reads as TGTGCCAGCAGCTTTGGGCAGACTGGAAACACCATATATTTT. It translates to CASSFGQTGNTIYF.

Written as DNA, the CDR3 is TGTGCCAGCAGTTTAGCGCTAGCCTCGCAGTTCTTC. Translated, it gives CASSLALASQFF. The chain has TRBV12-3 or TRBV12-4 and TRBJ2-1; maybe TRBD2 (5 bases). Trimming removed 0 bases at V and 12 bases at J, with 9 bases between. This CDR3 has 12 residues.

This clonotype was seen many times. This chain uses TRBV7-2 with TRBJ1-3; 7 positions match TRBD1. In germline, CDR1 is SGHTA, CDR2 FQGNSA. Unmatched junction bases numbered 7, after V lost 5 bases and J lost 0 bases. The CDR3 covers 16 residues. The chain's CDR3 is CASSVTQGSSGNTIYF. The CDR3 nucleotides are TGTGCCAGCAGCGTTACACAGGGGAGCTCTGGAAACACCATATATTTT.

This chain links TRBV12-3 or TRBV12-4 with TRBJ2-1; 7 bases are shared with TRBD2. V lost 6 bases, J lost 3 bases, and 5 bases stayed unmatched. The CDR3 is 14 residues long. In DNA, the CDR3 is TGTGCCAGCAGCAGCCGGGGGGTCTACAATGAGCAGTTCTTC. It yields the protein CASSSRGVYNEQFF.

The V and J genes are TRBV6-1 and TRBJ2-3; 9 positions agree with TRBD2. From germline, CDR1 is MNHNS and CDR2 SASEGT. V shed 6 bases, J shed 3 bases, and the junction held 13 bases outside the gene matches. The CDR3 is made up of 17 amino acids. CDR3 in amino acids: CASSHATSGVGTDTQYF. CDR3 bases: TGTGCCAGCAGCCACGCGACTAGCGGAGTGGGGACAGATACGCAGTATTTT.

This clonotype was counted at least ten times. The chain couples TRBV6-1 to TRBJ1-3; D is undetermined. The V end lost 6 bases, the J end lost 1 base, and 13 bases lay between the germline ends. Germline loops: CDR1 MNHNS, CDR2 SASEGT. This CDR3 contains 15 residues. CDR3 sequence: CASSPRRGSGNTIYF. CDR3 nucleotides: TGTGCCAGCAGCCCCCGGAGAGGTTCTGGAAACACCATATATTTT.

This chain uses TRBV28 with TRBJ2-7, with D possibly TRBD1 on 6 matching bases. This CDR3 spans 15 amino acids. Trimming stripped 5 bases from V and 4 bases from J, with 18 bases between. Germline CDR1 MDHEN, CDR2 SYDVKM. CDR3 bases: TGTGCCAGCAGTCAGACCTGGACAGCGAGGTACGAGCAGTACTTC. Protein sequence: CASSQTWTARYEQYF. Filled out from reference TRBV28 and TRBJ2-7, the complete variable domain reads DVKVTQSSRYLVKRTGEKVFLECVQDMDHENMFWYRQDPGLGLRLIYFSYDVKMKEKGDIPEGYSVSREKKERFSLILESASTNQTSMYLCASSQTWTARYEQYFGPGTRLTVT.

This clonotype showed up many times. The V gene is TRBV7-2, the J gene TRBJ2-1, with D possibly TRBD2 on 5 matching bases. Trimming took off 2 bases at V and 8 bases at J, with 13 bases between the two ends. Looked up from germline, CDR1 is SGHTA and CDR2 is FQGNSA. The CDR3 spans 14 residues. This CDR3 reads CASSLLPTSDEQFF. The CDR3 DNA sequence: TGTGCCAGCAGCTTACTTCCTACTAGTGATGAGCAGTTCTTC.

This clonotype was detected only once. A much larger clone is a single base away; this may be a read error. The chain employs TRBV5-6 and TRBJ2-5, with D possibly being TRBD2 (6 bases). V was pared by 4 bases and J by 7 bases, with 20 bases between. In germline, CDR1 is SGHDT, CDR2 YYEEEE. CDR3 size: 15 residues. The CDR3 here is CASSLPTGDYGTQYF. The CDR3 nucleotides are TGTGCCAGCAGCCTTCCTACGGGGGATTACGGGACCCAGTACTTC.

V and J are TRBV4-3 and TRBJ1-4; 7 nucleotides agree with TRBD1. The V segment lost 1 base and the J segment 8 bases; nucleotides outside the gene matches: 7. The CDR3 runs to 15 residues. The germline V gene has CDR1 LGHNA and CDR2 YSLEER. The CDR3 loop reads CASSQGQGGQEKLFF. In nucleotides, the CDR3 is TGCGCCAGCAGCCAAGGCCAGGGGGGCCAGGAAAAACTGTTTTTT.